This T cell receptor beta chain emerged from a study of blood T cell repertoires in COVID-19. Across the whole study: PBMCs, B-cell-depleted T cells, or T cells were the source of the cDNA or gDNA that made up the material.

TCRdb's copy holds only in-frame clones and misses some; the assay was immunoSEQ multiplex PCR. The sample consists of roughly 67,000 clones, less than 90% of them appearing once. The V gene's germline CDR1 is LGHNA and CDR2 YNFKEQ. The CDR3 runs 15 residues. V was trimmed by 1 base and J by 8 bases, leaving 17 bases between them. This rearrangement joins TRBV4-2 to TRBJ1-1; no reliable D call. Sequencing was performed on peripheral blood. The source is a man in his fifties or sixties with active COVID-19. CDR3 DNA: TGTGCCAGCAGCCAAGGATCCGAGCGCCAGCCAGAAGCTTTCTTT. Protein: CASSQGSERQPEAFF.